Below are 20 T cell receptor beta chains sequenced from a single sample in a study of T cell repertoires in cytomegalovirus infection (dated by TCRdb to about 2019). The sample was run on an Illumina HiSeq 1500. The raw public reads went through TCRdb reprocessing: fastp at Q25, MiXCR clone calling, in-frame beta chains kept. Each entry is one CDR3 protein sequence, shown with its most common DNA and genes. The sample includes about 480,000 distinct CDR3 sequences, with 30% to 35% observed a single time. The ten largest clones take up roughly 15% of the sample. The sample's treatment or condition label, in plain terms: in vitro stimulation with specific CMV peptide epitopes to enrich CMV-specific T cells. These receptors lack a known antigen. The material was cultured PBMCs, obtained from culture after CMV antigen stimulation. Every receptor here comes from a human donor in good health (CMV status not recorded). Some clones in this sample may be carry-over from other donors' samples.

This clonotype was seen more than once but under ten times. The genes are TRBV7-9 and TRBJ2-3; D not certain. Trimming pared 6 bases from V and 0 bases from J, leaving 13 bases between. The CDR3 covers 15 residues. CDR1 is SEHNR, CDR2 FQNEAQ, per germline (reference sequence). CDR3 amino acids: CASSQGAASTDTQYF. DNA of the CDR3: TGTGCCAGCAGTCAAGGCGCGGCCAGCACAGATACGCAGTATTTT. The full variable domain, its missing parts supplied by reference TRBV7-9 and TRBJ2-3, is DTGVSQNPRHKITKRGQNVTFRCDPISEHNRLYWYRQTLGQGPEFLTYFQNEAQLEKSRLLSDRFSAERPKGSFSTLEIQRTEQGDSAMYLCASSQGAASTDTQYFGPGTRLTVL.

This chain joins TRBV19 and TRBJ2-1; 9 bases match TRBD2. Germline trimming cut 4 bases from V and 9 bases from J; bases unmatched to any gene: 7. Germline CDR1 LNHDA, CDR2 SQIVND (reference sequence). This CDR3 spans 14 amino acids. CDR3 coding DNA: TGTGCCAGTAGTACTCTAGCGGGACGGGGTGAGCAGTTCTTC. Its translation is CASSTLAGRGEQFF.

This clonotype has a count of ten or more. As DNA, the CDR3 is TGTGCCAGCAGCTTAGTCCCCGGGACAGGGGGTTACTACGAGCAGTACTTC. Translating gives CASSLVPGTGGYYEQYF. The V and J genes are TRBV7-2 and TRBJ2-7; 11 bases are shared with TRBD1. The CDR3 consists of 17 residues. CDR1 SGHTA and CDR2 FQGNSA come from the germline V gene. Trimming removed 1 base from V and 3 bases from J; junction bases left unmatched: 8. Drawing the rest from reference TRBV7-2 and TRBJ2-7, the complete variable domain is GAGVSQSPSNKVTEKGKDVELRCDPISGHTALYWYRQSLGQGLEFLIYFQGNSAPDKSGLPSDRFSAERTGGSVSTLTIQRTQQEDSAVYLCASSLVPGTGGYYEQYFGPGTRLTVT.

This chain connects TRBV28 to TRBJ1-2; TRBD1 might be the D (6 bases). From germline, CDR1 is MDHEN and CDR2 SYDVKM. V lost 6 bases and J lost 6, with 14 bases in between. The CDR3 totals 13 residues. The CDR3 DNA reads TGTGCCAGCAGACCACCCGGGGGCGATGGCTACACCTTC. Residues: CASRPPGGDGYTF.

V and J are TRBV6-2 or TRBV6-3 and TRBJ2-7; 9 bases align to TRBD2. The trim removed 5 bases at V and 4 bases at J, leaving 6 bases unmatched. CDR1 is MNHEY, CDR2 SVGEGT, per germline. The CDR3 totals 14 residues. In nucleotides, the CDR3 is TGTGCCAGCAGTAGGACTAGCGAGAGTTACGAGCAGTACGTC. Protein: CASSRTSESYEQYV.

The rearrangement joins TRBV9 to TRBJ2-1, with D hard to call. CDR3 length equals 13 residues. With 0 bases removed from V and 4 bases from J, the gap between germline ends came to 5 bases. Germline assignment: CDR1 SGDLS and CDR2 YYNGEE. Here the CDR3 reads CASSVARYNEQFF. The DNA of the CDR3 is TGTGCCAGCAGCGTAGCTAGGTACAATGAGCAGTTCTTC.

CDR3 region: CASSPYEYNEQFF. The DNA of the CDR3 is TGTGCCAGCTCCCCCTATGAATACAATGAGCAGTTCTTC. V usage is TRBV12-3 or TRBV12-4 and J usage is TRBJ2-1; D is ambiguous. This CDR3 comprises 13 residues. The V end was cut by 8 bases, the J end by 4 bases, with 12 bases between.

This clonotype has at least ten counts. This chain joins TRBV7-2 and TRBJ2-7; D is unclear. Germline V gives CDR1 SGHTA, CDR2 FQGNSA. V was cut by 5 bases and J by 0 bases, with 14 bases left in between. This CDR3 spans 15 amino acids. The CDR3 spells CASSRGPQVSYEQYF. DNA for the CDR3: TGTGCCAGCAGCCGCGGACCCCAAGTCTCCTACGAGCAGTACTTC.

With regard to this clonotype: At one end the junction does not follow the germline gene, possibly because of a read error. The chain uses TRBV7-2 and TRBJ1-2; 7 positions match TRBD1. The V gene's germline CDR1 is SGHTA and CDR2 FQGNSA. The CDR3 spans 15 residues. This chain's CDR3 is CATSLLSGGGLGYTF. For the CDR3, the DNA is TGTGCCACCAGCCTGTTATCAGGGGGAGGGCTTGGCTACACCTTC.

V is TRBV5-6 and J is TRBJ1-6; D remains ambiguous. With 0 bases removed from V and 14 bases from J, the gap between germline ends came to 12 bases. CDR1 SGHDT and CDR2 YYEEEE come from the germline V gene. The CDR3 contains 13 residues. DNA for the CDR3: TGTGCCAGCAGCTTGGGAGCCTCTGGGACCCTCCACTTT. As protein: CASSLGASGTLHF.

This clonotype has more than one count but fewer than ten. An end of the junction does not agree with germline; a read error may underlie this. The CDR3 reads CASSLPPAF. CDR3 coding DNA: TGTGCCAGCAGTTTACCCCCGGCCTTT. V gene TRBV12-3 or TRBV12-4 combines with J gene TRBJ2-3; D call uncertain. The length of the CDR3 is 9 residues.

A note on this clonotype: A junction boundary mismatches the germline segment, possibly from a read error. The DNA for the CDR3 is TGTGCCAGCAGCTTAGGAGGGACAGGGTTAGATACGCAGTATTTT. Amino acids: CASSLGGTGLDTQYF. V is TRBV5-3 and J is TRBJ2-3; 9 bases match TRBD1. TRBV5-3 is an ORF for which the function is uncertain. CDR3 length: 15 amino acids.

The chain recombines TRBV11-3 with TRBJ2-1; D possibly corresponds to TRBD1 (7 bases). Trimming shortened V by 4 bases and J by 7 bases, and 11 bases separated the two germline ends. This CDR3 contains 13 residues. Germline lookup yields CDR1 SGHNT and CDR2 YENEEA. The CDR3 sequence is CASSWAGQNEQFF. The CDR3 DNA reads TGTGCCAGCAGCTGGGCGGGACAGAATGAGCAGTTCTTC.

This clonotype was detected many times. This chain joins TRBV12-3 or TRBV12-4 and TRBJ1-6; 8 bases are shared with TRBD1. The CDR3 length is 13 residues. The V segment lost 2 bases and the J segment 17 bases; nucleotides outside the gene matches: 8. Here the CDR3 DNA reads TGTGCCAGCAGTTTACTCGGACAGGGTAGCATCCACTTT. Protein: CASSLLGQGSIHF.

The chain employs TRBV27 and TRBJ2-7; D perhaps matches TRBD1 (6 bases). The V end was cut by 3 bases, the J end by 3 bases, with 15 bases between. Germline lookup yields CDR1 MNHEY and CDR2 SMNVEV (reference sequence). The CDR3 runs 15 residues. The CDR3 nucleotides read TGTGCCAGCAGTTTGGGGGCATCAGGGGACTACGAGCAGTACTTC. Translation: CASSLGASGDYEQYF.

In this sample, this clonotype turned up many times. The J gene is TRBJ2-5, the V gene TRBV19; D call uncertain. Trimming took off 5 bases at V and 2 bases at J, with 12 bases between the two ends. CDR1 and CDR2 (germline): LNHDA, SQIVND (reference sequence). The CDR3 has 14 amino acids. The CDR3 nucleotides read TGTGCCAGTAGTTCTTGGGATAGACAAGAGACCCAGTACTTC. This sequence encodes CASSSWDRQETQYF.

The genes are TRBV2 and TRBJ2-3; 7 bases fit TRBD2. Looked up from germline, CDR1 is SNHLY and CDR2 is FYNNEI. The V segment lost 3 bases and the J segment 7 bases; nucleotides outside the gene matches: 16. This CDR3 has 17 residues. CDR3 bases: TGTGCCAGCAGTGACTCGGCCATGGGGGGGGAGTCGAATACGCAGTATTTT. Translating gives CASSDSAMGGESNTQYF.

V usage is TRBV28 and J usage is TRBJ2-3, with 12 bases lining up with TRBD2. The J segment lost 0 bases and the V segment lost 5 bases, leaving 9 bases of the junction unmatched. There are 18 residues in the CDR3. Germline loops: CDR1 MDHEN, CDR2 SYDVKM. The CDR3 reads CASSTWTSGKFSTDTQYF. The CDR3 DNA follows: TGTGCCAGCAGTACGTGGACTAGCGGGAAGTTTAGCACAGATACGCAGTATTTT.

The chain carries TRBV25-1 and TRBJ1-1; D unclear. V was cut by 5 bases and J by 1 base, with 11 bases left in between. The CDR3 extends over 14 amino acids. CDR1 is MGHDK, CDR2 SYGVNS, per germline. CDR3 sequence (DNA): TGTGCCAGCAGTCTGGCAGATCCGAACACTGAAGCTTTCTTT. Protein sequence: CASSLADPNTEAFF.

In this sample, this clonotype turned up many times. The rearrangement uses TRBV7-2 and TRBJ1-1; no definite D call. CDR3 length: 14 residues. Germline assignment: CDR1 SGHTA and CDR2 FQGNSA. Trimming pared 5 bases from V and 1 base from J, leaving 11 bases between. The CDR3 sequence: CASSREVKNTEAFF. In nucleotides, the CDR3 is TGTGCCAGCAGCCGCGAGGTTAAGAACACTGAAGCTTTCTTT.